This is a list of T cell receptor beta chains from one sample in a study of T cell responses to AZD1222 COVID-19 vaccine. Generated by immunoSEQ multiplex PCR, the TCRdb table keeps only in-frame clones and is missing some. The sample carries about 120,000 clones, around 84% recorded once. Sequences were derived from peripheral blood, sampled 28 days after the second AZD1222 dose. These receptors came from an adult who received the AZD1222 COVID-19 vaccine. The CDR3 runs from the conserved cysteine through the conserved F or W. The D gene is left open where the match is weak. Rows give clone size only sometimes, using once, few, many, or a class for an expanded clone.

NA	TRBD2	TRBV5-1	15	TRBJ2-1	CASSFLAGSGNEQFF	TGCGCCAGCAGCTTCCTAGCGGGGTCCGGCAATGAGCAGTTCTTC
few	NA	TRBV18	15	TRBJ1-4	CASSTAGGSNEKLFF	TGTGCCAGCTCAACCGCTGGGGGGTCCAATGAAAAACTGTTTTTT
NA	TRBD2	TRBV9	16	TRBJ2-2	CASSALAGGPIGELFF	TGTGCCAGCAGCGCTCTAGCGGGGGGGCCGATCGGGGAGCTGTTTTTT
NA	NA	TRBV3-1/TRBV3-2	15	TRBJ1-5	CASSQEGAGNQPQHF	TGTGCCAGCAGCCAAGAGGGGGCAGGCAATCAGCCCCAGCATTTT
once	NA	TRBV1	19	TRBJ1-2	CTSSQDRGAQTSPSYGYTF	TGCACCAGCAGCCAAGATCGAGGGGCCCAGACGTCACCCTCTTATGGCTACACCTTC
NA	NA	TRBV5-4	13	TRBJ2-1	CASNSKDSPYLFF	TGTGCCAGCAACTCTAAGGACAGCCCGTACCTCTTCTTC
NA	NA	TRBV11-2	13	TRBJ2-1	CASSLDLLNEQFF	TGTGCCAGCAGCCTGGACCTTCTCAATGAGCAGTTCTTC
NA	NA	TRBV20-1	11	TRBJ1-2	CSAEPMGGYTF	TGCAGTGCTGAACCGATGGGGGGCTACACCTTC
NA	NA	TRBV2	13	TRBJ1-1	CASSEEVDTEAFF	TGTGCCAGCAGTGAAGAGGTGGACACTGAAGCTTTCTTT
few	NA	TRBV9	15	TRBJ1-5	CASSVGVDSNQPQHF	TGTGCCAGCAGCGTAGGGGTAGATAGCAATCAGCCCCAGCATTTT
NA	TRBD2	TRBV30	17	TRBJ2-1	CAWSGLAGASSYNEQFF	TGTGCCTGGAGCGGACTAGCGGGGGCGTCCTCCTACAATGAGCAGTTCTTC
once	NA	TRBV2	13	TRBJ1-6	CASSDRYNSPLHF	TGTGCCAGCAGTGACAGGTATAATTCACCCCTCCACTTT
NA	NA	TRBV6-1	15	TRBJ1-2	CASSESGGRDYGYTF	TGTGCCAGCAGTGAATCGGGAGGGCGCGACTATGGCTACACCTTC
few	TRBD1	TRBV18	13	TRBJ2-3	CASSRDRADTQYF	TGTGCCAGCTCACGAGACAGGGCTGATACGCAGTATTTT